One T cell receptor beta chain is described in this entry. Its antigen is unidentified. These data belong to a study of human thymus T cells. Study findings and constraints: Across thymic and blood repertoires, the usage of V and J genes appeared to be biased.

An approximately 0.45-1 mL peripheral blood aliquot was taken intraoperatively from four of eight donors. Blood DNA came from all available leukocytes, not a fixed cell number. Generated by immunoSEQ multiplex PCR, the TCRdb table keeps only in-frame clones and is missing some. This sample has tens of thousands of clones; 94% occur once, and the top ten carry around 6%. The sample was blood. The clonotype was recovered from a boy less than two years old with a congenital heart defect but otherwise immunologically healthy.

The CDR3 DNA follows: TGTGCCAGCAGTGGACAGGGGGCACAAGAGACCCAGTACTTC. It codes for CASSGQGAQETQYF. The chain couples TRBV6-1 to TRBJ2-5; 10 nucleotides line up with TRBD1. J gave up 2 bases and V 4 bases, and 1 base lay outside the gene matches. This CDR3 spans 14 amino acids. Looked up from germline, CDR1 is MNHNS and CDR2 is SASEGT.